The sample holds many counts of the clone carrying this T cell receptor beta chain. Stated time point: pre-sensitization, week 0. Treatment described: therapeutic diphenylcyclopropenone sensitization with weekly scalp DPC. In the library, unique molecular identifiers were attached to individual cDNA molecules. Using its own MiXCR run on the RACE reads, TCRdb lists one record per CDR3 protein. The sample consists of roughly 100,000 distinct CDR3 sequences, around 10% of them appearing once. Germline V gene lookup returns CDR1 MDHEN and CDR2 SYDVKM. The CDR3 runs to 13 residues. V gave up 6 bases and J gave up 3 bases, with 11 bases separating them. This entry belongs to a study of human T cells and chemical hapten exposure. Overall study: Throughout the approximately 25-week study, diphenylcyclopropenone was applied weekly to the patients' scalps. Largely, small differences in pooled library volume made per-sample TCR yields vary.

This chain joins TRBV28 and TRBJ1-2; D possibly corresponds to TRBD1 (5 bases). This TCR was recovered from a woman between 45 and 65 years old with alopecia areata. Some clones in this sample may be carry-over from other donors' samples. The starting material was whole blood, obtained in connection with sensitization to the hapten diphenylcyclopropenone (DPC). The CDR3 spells CASSLGTDYGYTF. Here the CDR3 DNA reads TGTGCCAGCAGCTTAGGGACCGACTATGGCTACACCTTC.